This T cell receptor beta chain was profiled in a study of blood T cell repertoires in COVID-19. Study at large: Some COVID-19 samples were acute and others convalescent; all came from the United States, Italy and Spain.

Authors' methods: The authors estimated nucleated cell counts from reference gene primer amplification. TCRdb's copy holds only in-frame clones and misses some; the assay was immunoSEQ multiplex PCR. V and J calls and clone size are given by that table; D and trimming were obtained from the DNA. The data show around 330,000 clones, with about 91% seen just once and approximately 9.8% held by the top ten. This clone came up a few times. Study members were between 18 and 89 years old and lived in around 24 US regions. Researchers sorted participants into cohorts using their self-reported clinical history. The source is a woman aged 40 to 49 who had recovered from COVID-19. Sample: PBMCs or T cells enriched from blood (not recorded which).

CDR3 in amino acids: CASTSGLTLYEQYF. The CDR3 nucleotides are TGTGCCAGCACATCGGGACTAACCCTCTACGAGCAGTACTTC. The J gene is TRBJ2-7, the V gene TRBV2; 7 nucleotides agree with TRBD2. V trimming: 7 bases; J trimming: 3 bases; junction bases outside the gene matches: 9. In germline, CDR1 is SNHLY, CDR2 FYNNEI. The CDR3 contains 14 residues. Looking up the rest from reference TRBV2 and TRBJ2-7 gives the full variable domain: EPEVTQTPSHQVTQMGQEVILRCVPISNHLYFYWYRQILGQKVEFLVSFYNNEISEKSEIFDDQFSVERPDGSNFTLKIRSTKLEDSAMYFCASTSGLTLYEQYFGPGTRLTVT.